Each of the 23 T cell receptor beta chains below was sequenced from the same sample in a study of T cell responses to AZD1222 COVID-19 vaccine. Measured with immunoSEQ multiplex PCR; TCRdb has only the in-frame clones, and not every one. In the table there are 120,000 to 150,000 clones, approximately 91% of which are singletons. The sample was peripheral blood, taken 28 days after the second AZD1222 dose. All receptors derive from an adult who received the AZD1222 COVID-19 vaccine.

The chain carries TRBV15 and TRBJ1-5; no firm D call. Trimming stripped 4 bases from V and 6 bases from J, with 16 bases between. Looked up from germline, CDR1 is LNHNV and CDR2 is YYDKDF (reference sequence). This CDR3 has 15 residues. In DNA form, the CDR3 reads TGTGCCACCAGCACGGGGAAGGTTCCGACTCAGCCCCAGCATTTT. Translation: CATSTGKVPTQPQHF.

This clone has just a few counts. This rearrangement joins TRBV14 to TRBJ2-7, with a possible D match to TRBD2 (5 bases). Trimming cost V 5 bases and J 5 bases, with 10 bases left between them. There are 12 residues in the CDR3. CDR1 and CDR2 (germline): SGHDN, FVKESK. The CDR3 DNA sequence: TGTGCCAGCAGCTTCGGGATTCACGAGCAGTACTTC. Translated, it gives CASSFGIHEQYF.

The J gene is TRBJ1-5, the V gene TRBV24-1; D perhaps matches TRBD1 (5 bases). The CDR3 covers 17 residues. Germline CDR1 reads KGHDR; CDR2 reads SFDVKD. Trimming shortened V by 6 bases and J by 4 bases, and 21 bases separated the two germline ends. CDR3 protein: CATSHPGKPSLNQPQHF. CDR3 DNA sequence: TGTGCCACCAGTCACCCAGGGAAACCTTCCCTTAATCAGCCCCAGCATTTT.

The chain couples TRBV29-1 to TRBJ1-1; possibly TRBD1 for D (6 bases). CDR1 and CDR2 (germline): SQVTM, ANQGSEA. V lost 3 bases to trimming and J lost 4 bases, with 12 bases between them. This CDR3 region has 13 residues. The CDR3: CSVEGGGGTEAFF. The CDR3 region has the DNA TGCAGCGTTGAGGGCGGGGGCGGCACTGAAGCTTTCTTT.

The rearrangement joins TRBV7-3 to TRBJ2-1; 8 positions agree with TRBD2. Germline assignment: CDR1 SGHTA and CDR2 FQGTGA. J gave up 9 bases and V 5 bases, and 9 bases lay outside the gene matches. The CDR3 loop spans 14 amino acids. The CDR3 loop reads CASSPGTRLGEQFF. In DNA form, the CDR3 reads TGTGCCAGCAGCCCCGGGACTAGACTTGGTGAGCAGTTCTTC.

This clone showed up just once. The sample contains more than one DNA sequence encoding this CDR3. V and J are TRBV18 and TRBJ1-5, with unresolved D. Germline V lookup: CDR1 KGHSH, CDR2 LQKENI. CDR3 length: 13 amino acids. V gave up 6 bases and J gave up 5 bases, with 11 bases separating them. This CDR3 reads CASSPGRDQPQHF. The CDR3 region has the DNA TGTGCCAGCTCTCCGGGGAGGGATCAGCCCCAGCATTTT.

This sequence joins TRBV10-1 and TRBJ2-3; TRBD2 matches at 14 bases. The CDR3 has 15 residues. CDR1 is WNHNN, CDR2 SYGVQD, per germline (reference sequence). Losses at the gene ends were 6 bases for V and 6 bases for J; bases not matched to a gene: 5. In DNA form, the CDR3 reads TGCGCCAGCAGCGGACTAGCGGGGGGTTCGGATACGCAGTATTTT. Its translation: CASSGLAGGSDTQYF.

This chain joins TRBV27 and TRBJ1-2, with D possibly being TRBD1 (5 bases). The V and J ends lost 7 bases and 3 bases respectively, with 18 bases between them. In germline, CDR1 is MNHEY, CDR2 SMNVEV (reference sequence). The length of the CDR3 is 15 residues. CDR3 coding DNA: TGTGCCAGCACCTCATGGGGCACAGGAGACTATGGCTACACCTTC. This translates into CASTSWGTGDYGYTF.

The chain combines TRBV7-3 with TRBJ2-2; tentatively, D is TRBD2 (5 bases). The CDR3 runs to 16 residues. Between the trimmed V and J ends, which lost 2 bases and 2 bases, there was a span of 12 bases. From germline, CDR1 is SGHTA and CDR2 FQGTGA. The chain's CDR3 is CASSLQASINTGELFF. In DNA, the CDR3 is TGTGCCAGCAGCTTACAAGCTAGCATTAACACCGGGGAGCTGTTTTTT.

The CDR3 DNA is TGTGCCAGCGTTGGGGCAGGTGTCTATGGCTACACCTTC. This sequence encodes CASVGAGVYGYTF. The chain uses TRBV12-3 or TRBV12-4 and TRBJ1-2; a possible D gene is TRBD1 (5 bases). The CDR3 is 13 amino acids. V lost 8 bases to trimming and J lost 4 bases, with 14 bases between them.

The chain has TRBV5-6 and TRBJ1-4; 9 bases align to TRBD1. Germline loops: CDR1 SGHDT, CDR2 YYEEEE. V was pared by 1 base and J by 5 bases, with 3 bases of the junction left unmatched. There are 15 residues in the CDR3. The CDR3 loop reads CASSLLGTGNEKLFF. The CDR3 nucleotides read TGTGCCAGCAGCTTGTTAGGGACAGGGAATGAAAAACTGTTTTTT.

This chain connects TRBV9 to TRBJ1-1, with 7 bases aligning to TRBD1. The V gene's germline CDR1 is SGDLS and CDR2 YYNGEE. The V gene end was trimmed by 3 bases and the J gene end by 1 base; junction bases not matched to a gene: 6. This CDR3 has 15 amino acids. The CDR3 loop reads CASSASRQGNTEAFF. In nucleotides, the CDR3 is TGTGCCAGCAGCGCCAGTCGACAGGGGAACACTGAAGCTTTCTTT.

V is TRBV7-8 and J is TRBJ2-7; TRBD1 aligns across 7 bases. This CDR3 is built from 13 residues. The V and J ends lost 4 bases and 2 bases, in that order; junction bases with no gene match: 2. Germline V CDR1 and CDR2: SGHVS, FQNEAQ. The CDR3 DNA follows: TGTGCCAGCAGCTATGACAGGGCCTACGAGCAGTACTTC. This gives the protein CASSYDRAYEQYF.

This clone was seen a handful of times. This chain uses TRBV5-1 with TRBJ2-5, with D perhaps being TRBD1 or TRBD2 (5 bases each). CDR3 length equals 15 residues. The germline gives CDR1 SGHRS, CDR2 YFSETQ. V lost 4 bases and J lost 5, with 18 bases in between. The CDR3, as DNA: TGCGCCAGCAGCCCGTCGGGACCCAGGGAGGAGACCCAGTACTTC. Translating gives CASSPSGPREETQYF.

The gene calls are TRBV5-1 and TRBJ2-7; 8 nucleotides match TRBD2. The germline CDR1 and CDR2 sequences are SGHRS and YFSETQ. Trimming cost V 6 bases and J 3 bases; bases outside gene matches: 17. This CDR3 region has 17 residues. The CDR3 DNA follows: TGCGCCAGCATGCCGGGCCGCTCAAGCGGGAGCCACTACGAGCAGTACTTC. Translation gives CASMPGRSSGSHYEQYF.

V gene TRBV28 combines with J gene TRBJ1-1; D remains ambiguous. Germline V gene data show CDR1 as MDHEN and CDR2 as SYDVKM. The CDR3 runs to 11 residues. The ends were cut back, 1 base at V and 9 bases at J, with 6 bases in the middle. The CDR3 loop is CASSLYSQAFF. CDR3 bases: TGTGCCAGCAGTTTATATTCCCAAGCTTTCTTT. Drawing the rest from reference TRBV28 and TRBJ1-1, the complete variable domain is DVKVTQSSRYLVKRTGEKVFLECVQDMDHENMFWYRQDPGLGLRLIYFSYDVKMKEKGDIPEGYSVSREKKERFSLILESASTNQTSMYLCASSLYSQAFFGQGTRLTVV.

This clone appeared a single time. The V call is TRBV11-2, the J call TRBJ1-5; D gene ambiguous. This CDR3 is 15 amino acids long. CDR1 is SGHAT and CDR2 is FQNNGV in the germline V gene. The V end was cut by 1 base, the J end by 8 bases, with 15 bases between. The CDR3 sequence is CASSLGGAAREPQHF. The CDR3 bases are TGTGCCAGCAGCTTAGGGGGTGCAGCCCGGGAGCCCCAGCATTTT.

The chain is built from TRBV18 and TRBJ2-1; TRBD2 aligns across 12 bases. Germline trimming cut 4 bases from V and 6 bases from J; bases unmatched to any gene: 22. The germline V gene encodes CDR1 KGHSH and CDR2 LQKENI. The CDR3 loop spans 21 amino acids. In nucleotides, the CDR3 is TGTGCCAGCTCACAAAGCAAACTTCGATTACTAGCGGGAGGACGAATCAATGAGCAGTTCTTC. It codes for CASSQSKLRLLAGGRINEQFF.

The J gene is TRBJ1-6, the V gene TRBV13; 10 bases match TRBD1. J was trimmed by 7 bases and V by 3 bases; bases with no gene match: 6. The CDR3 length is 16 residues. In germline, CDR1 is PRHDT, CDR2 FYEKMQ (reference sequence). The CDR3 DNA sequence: TGTGCCAGCAGCTTTGCCGAGGACAGGGGGAATTCACCCCTCCACTTT. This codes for CASSFAEDRGNSPLHF. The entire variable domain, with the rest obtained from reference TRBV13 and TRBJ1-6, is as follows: AAGVIQSPRHLIKEKRETATLKCYPIPRHDTVYWYQQGPGQDPQFLISFYEKMQSDKGSIPDRFSAQQFSDYHSELNMSSLELGDSALYFCASSFAEDRGNSPLHFGNGTRLTVT.

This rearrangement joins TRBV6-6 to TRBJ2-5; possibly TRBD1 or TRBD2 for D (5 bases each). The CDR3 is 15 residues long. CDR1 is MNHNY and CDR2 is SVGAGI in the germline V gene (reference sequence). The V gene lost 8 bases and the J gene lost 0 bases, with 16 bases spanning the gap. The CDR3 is CASREGGQYQETQYF. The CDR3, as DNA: TGTGCCAGCCGGGAAGGCGGACAATACCAAGAGACCCAGTACTTC.

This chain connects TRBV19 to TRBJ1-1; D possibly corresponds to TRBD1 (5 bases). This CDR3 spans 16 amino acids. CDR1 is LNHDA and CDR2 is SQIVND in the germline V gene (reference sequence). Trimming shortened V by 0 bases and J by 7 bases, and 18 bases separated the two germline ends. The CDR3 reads CASSIDLRAGRVEAFF. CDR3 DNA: TGTGCCAGTAGTATAGATCTCCGGGCAGGGCGGGTTGAAGCTTTCTTT.

For the CDR3, the DNA is TGTGCCAGCAGCGGAGGGAGGACCGCTGGAAACACCATATATTTT. Translated, it gives CASSGGRTAGNTIYF. The chain carries TRBV9 and TRBJ1-3; unclear D gene. The CDR3 extends over 15 amino acids. Germline assignment: CDR1 SGDLS and CDR2 YYNGEE. Trimming pared 3 bases from V and 2 bases from J, leaving 12 bases between. Using reference TRBV9 and TRBJ1-3 for the parts outside the CDR3, the full variable domain is DSGVTQTPKHLITATGQRVTLRCSPRSGDLSVYWYQQSLDQGLQFLIQYYNGEERAKGNILERFSAQQFPDLHSELNLSSLELGDSALYFCASSGGRTAGNTIYFGEGSWLTVV.

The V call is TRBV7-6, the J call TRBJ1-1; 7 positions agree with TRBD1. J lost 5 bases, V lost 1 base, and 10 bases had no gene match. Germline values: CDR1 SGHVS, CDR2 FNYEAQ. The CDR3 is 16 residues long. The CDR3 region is CASSLGVRGKLTEAFF. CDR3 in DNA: TGTGCCAGCAGCTTAGGTGTCAGGGGGAAGTTAACTGAAGCTTTCTTT.